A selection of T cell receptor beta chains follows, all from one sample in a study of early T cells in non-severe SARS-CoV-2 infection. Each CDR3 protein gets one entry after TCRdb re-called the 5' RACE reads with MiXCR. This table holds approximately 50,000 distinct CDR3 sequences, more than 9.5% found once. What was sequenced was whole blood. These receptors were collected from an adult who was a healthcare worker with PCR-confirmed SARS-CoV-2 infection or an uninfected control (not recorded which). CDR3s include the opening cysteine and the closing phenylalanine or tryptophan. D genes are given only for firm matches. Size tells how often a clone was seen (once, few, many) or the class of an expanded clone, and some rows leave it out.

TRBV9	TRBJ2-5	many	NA	TGTGCCAGCAGCGTAGGACTCTTAGAGACCCAGTACTTC	CASSVGLLETQYF
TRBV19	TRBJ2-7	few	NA	TGTGCCAGTAGTACAGGTGCTACCTTCTCCTACGAGCAGTACTTC	CASSTGATFSYEQYF
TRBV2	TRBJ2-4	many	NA	TGTGCCAGCAGTAATAACAGGGAGCTAGCCAAAAACATTCAGTACTTC	CASSNNRELAKNIQYF
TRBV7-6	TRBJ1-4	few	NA	TGTGCCATTACACAGGGTGCGGCTAATGAAAAACTGTTTTTT	CAITQGAANEKLFF
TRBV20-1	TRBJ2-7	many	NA	TGCAGTGCTAGAGATAGCCGGGACGGCGTAACCTACGAGCAGTACTTC	CSARDSRDGVTYEQYF
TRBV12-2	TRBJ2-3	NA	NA	TGTGCAAGTCGCCCGATTCCCACGGCGGAACACACAGATACGCAGTATTTT	CASRPIPTAEHTDTQYF
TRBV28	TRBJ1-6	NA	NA	TGTGCCAGCACCGCGTGGAAGAATTCACCCCTCCACTTT	CASTAWKNSPLHF
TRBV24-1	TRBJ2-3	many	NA	TGTGCCACCAGTGACCTCAGGGGCGGGGCGGCGCAGTATTTT	CATSDLRGGAAQYF
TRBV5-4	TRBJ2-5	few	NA	TGTGCCAGCAGCCAGTCGGGGACCCAGTACTTC	CASSQSGTQYF
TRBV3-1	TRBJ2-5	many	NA	TGTGCCAGCAGCCCCACGGGCGCGCTAACGTGGGAGACCCAGTACTTC	CASSPTGALTWETQYF
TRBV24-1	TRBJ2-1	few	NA	TGTGCCACCAGTGATTCGTTAGGACGGGATGAGCAGTTCTTC	CATSDSLGRDEQFF
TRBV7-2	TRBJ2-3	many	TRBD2	TGTGCCAGCAGCTCCACGGGTAGCGGGGGCACAGATACGCAGTATTTT	CASSSTGSGGTDTQYF
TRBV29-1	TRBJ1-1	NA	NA	TGCAGCGTTCCGGAAACAGGGTTGGGGAACACTGAAGCTTTCTTT	CSVPETGLGNTEAFF
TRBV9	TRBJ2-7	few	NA	TGTGCCAGCAGCGTAGAAGGTAGCGAGCAGTACTTC	CASSVEGSEQYF
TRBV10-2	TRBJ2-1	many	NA	TGCGCCAGCAGTGACGGGGTCTACAATGAGCAGTTCTTC	CASSDGVYNEQFF
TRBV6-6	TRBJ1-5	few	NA	TGTGCCAGCAGTGGACACGGCCCCCAGCATTTT	CASSGHGPQHF
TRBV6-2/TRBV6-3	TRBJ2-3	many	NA	TGTGCCAGCAATCCGGGACCCGCCAGGGCAGATACGCAGTATTTT	CASNPGPARADTQYF
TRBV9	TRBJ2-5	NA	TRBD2	TGTGCCAGCAGCGTGAGGGGACTAGCGGGGGTCCAAGAGACCCAGTACTTC	CASSVRGLAGVQETQYF
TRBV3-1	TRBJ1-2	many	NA	TGTGCCAGCAGCCAGGGGGGGCAGGGCGACTATGGCTACACCTTC	CASSQGGQGDYGYTF
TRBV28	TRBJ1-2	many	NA	TGTGCCAGCATCCCGGACCATTTGGGTGGCTACACCTTC	CASIPDHLGGYTF
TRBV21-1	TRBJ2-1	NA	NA	TGTGCCAGCAGCATACCTCCTTCAGGAGCGGGAAGGTTTAACTATGAGCAGTTCTTC	CASSIPPSGAGRFNYEQFF
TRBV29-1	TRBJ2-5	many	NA	TGCAGCGTTGGAGGTGCGGAGACCCAGTACTTC	CSVGGAETQYF
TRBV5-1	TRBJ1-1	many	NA	TGCGCCAGCACGCTTGACGGGGTGAACACTGAAGCTTTCTTT	CASTLDGVNTEAFF
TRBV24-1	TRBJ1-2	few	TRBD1	TGTGCCACCTCGACAGGGCCTGGTGACTACGTTACCTTC	CATSTGPGDYVTF
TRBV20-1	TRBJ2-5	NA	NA	TGCAGACCCAGCGACCTACAAGAGACCCAGTACTTC	CRPSDLQETQYF
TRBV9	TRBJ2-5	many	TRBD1	TGTGCCAGCGGAAAGGGACAGGGGGAGACCCAGTACTTC	CASGKGQGETQYF
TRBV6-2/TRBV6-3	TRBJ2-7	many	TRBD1	TGTGCCAGCAGTTCCGGGACAGCCACCTACGAGCAGTACTTC	CASSSGTATYEQYF
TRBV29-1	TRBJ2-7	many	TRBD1	TGCAGCTGTGACGGGACAGGGAGCTACGAGCAGTACTTC	CSCDGTGSYEQYF
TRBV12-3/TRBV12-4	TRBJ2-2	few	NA	TGTGCCAGCAGTCTGTCCCAAGGGGAGCTGTTTTTT	CASSLSQGELFF
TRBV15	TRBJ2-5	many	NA	TGTGCCACCAGCAGAGATACCGGAAAGGTCCAAGAGACCCAGTACTTC	CATSRDTGKVQETQYF
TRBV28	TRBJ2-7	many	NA	TGTGCCAGCAGTTCGCCCGGGGGGCGAGGGTTAGGCGAGCAGTACTTC	CASSSPGGRGLGEQYF
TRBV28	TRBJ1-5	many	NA	TGTGCCACCCAAAAAGCTGTTTATAGCAATCAGCCCCAGCATTTT	CATQKAVYSNQPQHF
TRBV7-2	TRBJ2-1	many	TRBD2	TGTGCCAGCAGCTCAAGCGGGGGGGTAGGTGAGCAGTTCTTC	CASSSSGGVGEQFF
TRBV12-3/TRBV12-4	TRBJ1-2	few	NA	TGTGCCAGCAGTTTGCCAGGGGACTATGGCTACACCTTC	CASSLPGDYGYTF
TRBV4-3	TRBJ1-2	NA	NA	TGCGCCAGCAGCCAAGCTGAGGGCAGGACACCCGGCGGCTATGGCTACACCTTC	CASSQAEGRTPGGYGYTF
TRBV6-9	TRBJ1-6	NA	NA	TGTGCCGGCAAGGAGCAGGTCTTCTCACCCCTCCACTTT	CAGKEQVFSPLHF
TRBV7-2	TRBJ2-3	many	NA	TGTGCCAGCAGCTTAGACCAACAAGATACGCAGTATTTT	CASSLDQQDTQYF
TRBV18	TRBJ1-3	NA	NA	TGTGCCAGCTCACCACCAGAGGGAGGGCGAAACACCATATATTTT	CASSPPEGGRNTIYF
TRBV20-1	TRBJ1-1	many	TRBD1	TGCAGTTCCTACAGGGGGACTGAAGCTTTCTTT	CSSYRGTEAFF
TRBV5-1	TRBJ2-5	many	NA	TGCGCCAGCAGCTTGCTTCTCCTAGCTCAAGAGACCCAGTACTTC	CASSLLLLAQETQYF
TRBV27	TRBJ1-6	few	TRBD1	TGTGCCAGCGCCCGATTGGGACAGGGCAATTCACCCCTCCACTTT	CASARLGQGNSPLHF
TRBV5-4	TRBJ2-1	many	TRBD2	TGTGCCAGCAGCAGGACTAGCGGTTACAATGAGCAGTTCTTC	CASSRTSGYNEQFF
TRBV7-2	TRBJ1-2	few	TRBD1	TGTGCCAGCAGCCCCTTCGGGGACAGCTATGGCTACACCTTC	CASSPFGDSYGYTF
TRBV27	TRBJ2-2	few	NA	TGTGCCAGCAGGACACTAGGAGGGAACACCGGGGAGCTGTTTTTT	CASRTLGGNTGELFF
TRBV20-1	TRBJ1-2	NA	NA	TGCAGTGCTAGGAAGTCTGGGGGCGACTATGGCTACACCTTC	CSARKSGGDYGYTF
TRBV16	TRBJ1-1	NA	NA	TGTGCCAGCAGCTGGGGCGGTAACACTGAAGCTTTCTTT	CASSWGGNTEAFF
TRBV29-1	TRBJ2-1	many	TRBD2	TGCAGCGTTGGGACTAGCGGGATAGCGTATGAGCAGTTCTTC	CSVGTSGIAYEQFF
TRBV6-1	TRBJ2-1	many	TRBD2	TGTGCCAGCAGTAAGTCTAGCGGTTACAATGAGCAGTTCTTC	CASSKSSGYNEQFF
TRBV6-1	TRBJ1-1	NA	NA	TGTGCCAGCAGTTCGACTGCCTGGGGCACTGAAGCTTTCTTT	CASSSTAWGTEAFF
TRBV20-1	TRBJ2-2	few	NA	TGCAGTGCTCCCTACGGCGGGGAGCTGTTTTTT	CSAPYGGELFF
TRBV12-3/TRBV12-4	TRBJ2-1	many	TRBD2	TGTGCCAGCAGTCGGGAGGGGTCTAATGAGCAGTTCTTC	CASSREGSNEQFF
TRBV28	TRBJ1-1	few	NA	TGTACCATATCGGGGGCCATAGGGTCCGATGAAGCTTTCTTT	CTISGAIGSDEAFF
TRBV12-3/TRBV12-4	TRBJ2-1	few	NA	TGTGCCAGCCGATCGGATGCGGTTCCTGAGCAGTTCTTC	CASRSDAVPEQFF
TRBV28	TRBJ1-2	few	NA	TGTGCCAGCAGGGGGACGGGGGCCGATGGCTACACCTTC	CASRGTGADGYTF
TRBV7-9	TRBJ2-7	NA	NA	TGTGCCAGCAGCGCCGCCTACGAGCAGTACTTC	CASSAAYEQYF